The next 20 T cell receptor beta chains were all read from a single sample in a study of graft-versus-host responses after intestinal transplantation. Method: immunoSEQ multiplex PCR; TCRdb's copy keeps in-frame clones and lacks some. The sample includes some 95,000 clones, roughly nine tenths of them seen just once. These TCRs are of unknown antigen specificity. This sample comprised unstimulated CD8+ T cells sorted from spleen or lymph node cells, obtained before intestinal transplant. Source of these receptors: a human donor who received an intestinal transplant.

V gene TRBV7-6 combines with J gene TRBJ2-3, with 13 bases lining up with TRBD2. CDR1 and CDR2 (germline): SGHVS, FNYEAQ. This CDR3 spans 18 amino acids. Trimming removed 3 bases from V and 3 bases from J; junction bases left unmatched: 9. The CDR3 nucleotides are TGTGCCAGCAGCTTTGGACTAGCGGGAGAGTTTGGGACAGATACGCAGTATTTT. It codes for CASSFGLAGEFGTDTQYF.

On this clone itself: Different DNA sequences within this sample yield the same CDR3. The rearrangement uses TRBV27 and TRBJ2-1, with D perhaps matching TRBD1 (6 bases). The ends were cut back, 3 bases at V and 3 bases at J, with 6 bases in the middle. This CDR3 has 13 amino acids. Germline CDR1 MNHEY, CDR2 SMNVEV (reference sequence). This CDR3 reads CASSLTGYNEQFF. DNA for the CDR3: TGTGCCAGCAGTTTGACAGGCTACAATGAGCAGTTCTTC.

The chain couples TRBV4-1 to TRBJ1-2; D is undetermined. The germline gives CDR1 MGHRA, CDR2 YSYEKL. The CDR3 totals 14 residues. Trimming left V 1 base short and J 2 bases short, with 8 bases between. The CDR3 loop is CASSQGRRNYGYTF. The CDR3 nucleotides read TGCGCCAGCAGCCAAGGTCGTCGGAACTATGGCTACACCTTC.

The V call is TRBV19, the J call TRBJ1-2; D not certain. The CDR3 consists of 13 residues. Between the trimmed V and J ends, which lost 6 bases and 4 bases, there was a span of 12 bases. Germline V gene lookup returns CDR1 LNHDA and CDR2 SQIVND (reference sequence). This CDR3 is CASSQDTLYGYTF. Written as DNA, the CDR3 is TGTGCCAGTAGCCAAGACACCCTCTATGGCTACACCTTC.

This chain uses TRBV7-9 with TRBJ2-7; D is perhaps TRBD2 (6 bases). Germline assignment: CDR1 SEHNR and CDR2 FQNEAQ (reference sequence). The ends were cut back, 4 bases at V and 3 bases at J, with 19 bases in the middle. The CDR3 is 16 amino acids. The CDR3 coding sequence is TGTGCCAGCAGCTCGCCTCTTAGGGAGGCCGGCTACGAGCAGTACTTC. Translation: CASSSPLREAGYEQYF.

The V gene is TRBV7-2, the J gene TRBJ2-2; 9 bases are a match to TRBD1. V dropped 0 bases and J dropped 2; count of bases not matched to a gene: 13. Germline values: CDR1 SGHTA, CDR2 FQGNSA. This CDR3 region has 20 residues. The CDR3 loop is CASSLASQGASGRNTGELFF. CDR3 bases: TGTGCCAGCAGCTTAGCGTCACAGGGGGCGTCGGGACGTAACACCGGGGAGCTGTTTTTT.

V usage is TRBV29-1 and J usage is TRBJ1-2; a weak D match, TRBD1 (6 bases). CDR1 and CDR2 from the germline V gene are SQVTM and ANQGSEA. This CDR3 spans 13 amino acids. V lost 6 bases and J 8 bases, leaving 19 bases between the germline ends. Here the CDR3 DNA reads TGCAGCGTCGTGACAGGCGGTTTTGAGGGCTACACCTTC. It translates to CSVVTGGFEGYTF.

A single count supports this clone. The chain joins TRBV11-2 to TRBJ2-7; TRBD1 matches 10 bases. This CDR3 comprises 13 residues. Germline assignment: CDR1 SGHAT and CDR2 FQNNGV. V shed 4 bases, J shed 3 bases, and the junction held 0 bases outside the gene matches. The CDR3 is CASSWTGGYEQYF. The CDR3 region has the DNA TGTGCCAGCAGCTGGACAGGGGGCTACGAGCAGTACTTC.

This clone appeared a single time. The chain uses TRBV7-9 and TRBJ1-1, with TRBD1 as a possible D gene (5 bases). Per the germline V gene, CDR1 is SEHNR and CDR2 is FQNEAQ (reference sequence). The germline V and J ends were trimmed by 1 base and 4 bases, with 10 bases remaining between them. This CDR3 comprises 14 residues. CDR3 residues: CASSLESGGTEAFF. In DNA, the CDR3 is TGTGCCAGCAGCTTAGAATCCGGGGGCACTGAAGCTTTCTTT.

The genes are TRBV29-1 and TRBJ2-1; D remains unclear. Trimming pared 6 bases from V and 2 bases from J, leaving 8 bases between. The V gene's germline CDR1 is SQVTM and CDR2 ANQGSEA. This CDR3 has 12 amino acids. This CDR3 reads CSVLLAYNEQFF. The DNA of the CDR3 is TGCAGCGTCCTATTGGCCTACAATGAGCAGTTCTTC.

The chain links TRBV30 to TRBJ1-5, with 7 positions matching TRBD1. The CDR3 consists of 14 residues. The V and J ends lost 3 bases and 2 bases, in that order; junction bases with no gene match: 4. Germline lookup yields CDR1 GTSNPN and CDR2 SVGIG (reference sequence). CDR3 in amino acids: CAWSVGQGNQPQHF. The CDR3 DNA reads as TGTGCCTGGAGCGTTGGACAGGGCAATCAGCCCCAGCATTTT.

This sequence joins TRBV7-9 and TRBJ1-1; D gene ambiguous. CDR3 length: 12 amino acids. Trimming cost V 5 bases and J 1 base, with 5 bases left between them. From germline, CDR1 is SEHNR and CDR2 FQNEAQ (reference sequence). CDR3 amino acids: CASSPWNTEAFF. In DNA form, the CDR3 reads TGTGCCAGCAGCCCTTGGAACACTGAAGCTTTCTTT.

The V gene is TRBV5-6, the J gene TRBJ1-1; D is uncertain. The CDR3 has 13 amino acids. Germline V gene data show CDR1 as SGHDT and CDR2 as YYEEEE. V lost 0 bases to trimming and J lost 2 bases, with 5 bases between them. The CDR3 coding sequence is TGTGCCAGCAGCTTGGTAACAAACACTGAAGCTTTCTTT. Its translation is CASSLVTNTEAFF.

The chain combines TRBV11-2 with TRBJ2-7; the D is unclear. With 0 bases removed from V and 5 bases from J, the gap between germline ends came to 14 bases. The CDR3 loop spans 15 amino acids. Germline-derived CDR1 and CDR2 are SGHAT and FQNNGV. The CDR3 region has the DNA TGTGCCAGCAGCTTAGAAGTCGATAGAAAAGACGAGCAGTACTTC. Translated: CASSLEVDRKDEQYF.

The chain has TRBV10-3 and TRBJ2-7; D perhaps matches TRBD1 (5 bases). The CDR3 runs to 13 residues. V was trimmed by 10 bases and J by 0 bases, leaving 13 bases between them. Germline V gene data show CDR1 as ENHRY and CDR2 as SYGVKD. The CDR3 sequence is CATLDRSSYEQYF. Written as DNA, the CDR3 is TGTGCCACCCTCGACAGAAGCTCCTACGAGCAGTACTTC.

The chain is built from TRBV7-9 and TRBJ2-7; D not resolved. Germline-derived CDR1 and CDR2 are SEHNR and FQNEAQ (reference sequence). CDR3 length: 14 residues. Trimming removed 3 bases at V and 0 bases at J, with 9 bases between. CDR3 residues: CASSFSTSSYEQYF. CDR3 nucleotide sequence: TGTGCCAGCAGCTTCTCCACAAGCTCCTACGAGCAGTACTTC.

The DNA of the CDR3 is TGTGCCAGCAGCACGGACAGGGTTGAAGCTTTCTTT. Translation: CASSTDRVEAFF. This chain links TRBV11-1 with TRBJ1-1; TRBD1 matches at 8 bases. The CDR3 has 12 residues. Germline V lookup: CDR1 SGHAT, CDR2 FQDESV (reference sequence). V was clipped by 5 bases and J by 7 bases; unmatched bases: 3.

This chain connects TRBV6-5 to TRBJ1-1, with D perhaps TRBD1 (6 bases). Germline V gene lookup returns CDR1 MNHEY and CDR2 SVGAGI. V lost 6 bases and J lost 1, with 12 bases in between. The CDR3 extends over 14 amino acids. The CDR3 nucleotides read TGTGCCAGCAGCGCCGGGGGGCCGAACACTGAAGCTTTCTTT. This translates into CASSAGGPNTEAFF.

This clone showed up just once. This chain uses TRBV2 with TRBJ1-5, with D possibly being TRBD1 (5 bases). Germline V gene lookup returns CDR1 SNHLY and CDR2 FYNNEI. The length of the CDR3 is 16 residues. V was trimmed by 2 bases and J by 0 bases, leaving 11 bases between them. The CDR3 DNA reads TGTGCCAGCAGTGAAATGAGACAGTATAGCAATCAGCCCCAGCATTTT. As protein: CASSEMRQYSNQPQHF. The full variable domain, completed using reference TRBV2 and TRBJ1-5, is EPEVTQTPSHQVTQMGQEVILRCVPISNHLYFYWYRQILGQKVEFLVSFYNNEISEKSEIFDDQFSVERPDGSNFTLKIRSTKLEDSAMYFCASSEMRQYSNQPQHFGDGTRLSIL.

The V gene is TRBV7-2, the J gene TRBJ1-2, with D unresolved. Germline CDR1 reads SGHTA; CDR2 reads FQGNSA. With 1 base removed from V and 4 bases from J, the gap between germline ends came to 7 bases. This CDR3 has 13 amino acids. CDR3 amino acids: CASSLGTFYGYTF. CDR3 DNA sequence: TGTGCCAGCAGCTTAGGGACTTTCTATGGCTACACCTTC.